The rows below give T cell receptor beta chains drawn from one sample of a study of regulatory T cells in long-lasting Graves disease. TCRdb redid the calling of the multiplex PCR reads with MiXCR, one entry per CDR3 protein. The data hold about 530,000 distinct CDR3 sequences, with about 16% observed a single time. The same data also went into a second study, on T cells in Graves' hyperthyroidism and ophthalmopathy.

The source was peripheral blood mononuclear cells (PBMCs), collected at new diagnosis, from a patient treated with antithyroid drugs. The receptors shown here come from a woman aged 35-65 years with Graves disease. CDR3s include the opening cysteine and the closing phenylalanine or tryptophan. D genes are given only for firm matches. Only part of the rows carry a size: once, few, many, or a class if the clone is expanded.

TRBJ2-3 TRBD2 many TRBV12-3/TRBV12-4 CASSPMTTSGGARGTDTQYF TGTGCCAGCAGTCCCATGACCACTAGCGGGGGGGCGAGGGGCACAGATACGCAGTATTTT
TRBJ1-2 NA few TRBV5-6 CASSLGQASYGYTF TGTGCCAGCAGCTTGGGACAGGCCTCCTATGGCTACACCTTC
TRBJ1-1 NA many TRBV12-3/TRBV12-4 CASTLRGRTEAFF TGTGCCAGCACGCTGAGGGGACGAACTGAAGCTTTCTTT
TRBJ2-1 TRBD2 NA TRBV5-1 CASSLGGGSDEQFF TGCGCCAGCAGCTTAGGCGGGGGGAGTGATGAGCAGTTCTTC
TRBJ1-5 NA few TRBV20-1 CSASPLQGHSNQPQHF TGCAGTGCTAGCCCCCTCCAGGGACATAGCAATCAGCCCCAGCATTTT
TRBJ1-1 NA NA TRBV19 CASSQPLGAFF TGTGCCAGTAGCCAGCCCCTCGGAGCTTTCTTT
TRBJ2-3 TRBD2 many TRBV12-3/TRBV12-4 CASSRRQSGAADTQYF TGTGCCAGCAGTCGTAGGCAGAGCGGGGCCGCAGATACGCAGTATTTT
TRBJ2-7 NA many TRBV5-1 CASSLGGLEQYF TGTGCCAGCAGCTTGGGGGGTCTCGAGCAGTACTTC
TRBJ2-6 NA NA TRBV7-6 CASSLETVSGANVLTF TGTGCCAGCAGCTTAGAGACAGTCTCTGGGGCCAACGTCCTGACTTTC
TRBJ2-1 NA NA TRBV29-1 CSVDVDEQFF TGCAGCGTTGATGTGGATGAGCAGTTCTTC
TRBJ2-5 NA many TRBV2 CASSESWGTETQYF TGTGCCAGCAGTGAGAGCTGGGGTACAGAGACCCAGTACTTC
TRBJ1-5 NA NA TRBV5-1 CASSTEDRSFSNQPQHF TGCGCCAGCAGCACCGAGGACAGAAGTTTTAGCAATCAGCCCCAGCATTTT
TRBJ1-6 NA few TRBV7-3 CASSSGPRGRSPLHF TGTGCCAGCAGCTCCGGGCCCCGGGGTCGTTCACCCCTCCACTTT
TRBJ1-4 TRBD1 many TRBV27 CASSLSDRAEKLFF TGTGCCAGCAGTTTAAGTGACAGGGCTGAAAAACTGTTTTTT
TRBJ2-7 NA NA TRBV5-1 CASSRGCEQYF TGCGCCAGCAGCAGAGGGTGCGAGCAGTACTTC
TRBJ1-6 NA NA TRBV12-5 CASGRGWDSPLHF TGTGCTAGTGGCCGAGGATGGGATTCACCCCTCCACTTT
TRBJ2-5 TRBD2 NA TRBV28 CASSPAGGLSFGETQYF TGTGCCAGCAGCCCGGCGGGGGGGCTCAGTTTTGGGGAGACCCAGTACTTC
TRBJ2-1 NA few TRBV15 CATSTERGHEQFF TGTGCCACCAGCACCGAACGAGGTCATGAGCAGTTCTTC
TRBJ2-3 TRBD2 few TRBV5-1 CASSTGLADADTQYF TGCGCCAGCAGCACGGGACTAGCGGATGCAGATACGCAGTATTTT
TRBJ2-7 TRBD1 many TRBV5-1 CASSLEIDRGYEQYF TGCGCCAGCAGCTTGGAGATCGACAGGGGGTACGAGCAGTACTTC